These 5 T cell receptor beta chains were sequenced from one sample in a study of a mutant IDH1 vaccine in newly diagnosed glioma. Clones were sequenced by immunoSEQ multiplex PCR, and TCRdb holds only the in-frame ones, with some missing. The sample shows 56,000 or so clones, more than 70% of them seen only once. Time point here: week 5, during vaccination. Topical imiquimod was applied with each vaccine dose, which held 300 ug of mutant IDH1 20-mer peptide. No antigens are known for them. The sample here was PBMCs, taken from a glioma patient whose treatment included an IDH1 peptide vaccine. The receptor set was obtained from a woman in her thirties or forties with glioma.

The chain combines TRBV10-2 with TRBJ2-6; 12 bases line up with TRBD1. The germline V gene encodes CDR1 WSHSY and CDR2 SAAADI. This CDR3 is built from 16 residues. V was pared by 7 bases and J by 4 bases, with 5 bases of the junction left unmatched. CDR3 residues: CASIGDRGLGANVLTF. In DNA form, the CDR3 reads TGCGCCAGCATAGGGGACAGGGGGCTCGGGGCCAACGTCCTGACTTTC.

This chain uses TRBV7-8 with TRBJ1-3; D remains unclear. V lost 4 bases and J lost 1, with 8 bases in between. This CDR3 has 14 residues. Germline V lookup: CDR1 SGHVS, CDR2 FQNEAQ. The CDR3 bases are TGTGCCAGCAGCTGGACGAGTTCTGGAAACACCATATATTTT. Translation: CASSWTSSGNTIYF.

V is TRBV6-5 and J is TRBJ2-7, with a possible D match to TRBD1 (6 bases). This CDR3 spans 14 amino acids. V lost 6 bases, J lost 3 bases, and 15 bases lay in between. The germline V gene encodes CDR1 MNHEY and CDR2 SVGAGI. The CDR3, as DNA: TGTGCCAGCAGCCCCCGGGACATTCGCTACGAGCAGTACTTC. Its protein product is CASSPRDIRYEQYF.

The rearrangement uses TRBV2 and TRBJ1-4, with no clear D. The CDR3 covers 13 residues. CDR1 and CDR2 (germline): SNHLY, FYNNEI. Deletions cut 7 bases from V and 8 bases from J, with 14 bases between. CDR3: CASTEWEREKLFF. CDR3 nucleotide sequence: TGTGCCAGCACTGAGTGGGAGCGGGAAAAACTGTTTTTT.

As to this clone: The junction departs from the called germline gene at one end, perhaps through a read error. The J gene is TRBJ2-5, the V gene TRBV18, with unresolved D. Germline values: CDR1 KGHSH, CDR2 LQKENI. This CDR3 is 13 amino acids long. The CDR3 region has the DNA TGTGCCAGCTCCCCGCCGATTGAAGATACCCAGTACTTC. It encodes CASSPPIEDTQYF.